The clone carrying this T cell receptor (beta chain) was seen ten or more times. The CDR3 is 16 residues long. V was cut by 0 bases and J by 1 base, with 13 bases left in between. The V gene's germline CDR1 is SGDLS and CDR2 YYNGEE. This entry is derived from a study of identical twins' blood T cells. A single record per CDR3 protein comes from TCRdb applying MiXCR to the 5' RACE reads. Seen here are 300,000 to 400,000 distinct CDR3 sequences, roughly 30% observed once, and the top ten hold 6.1%. Sequenced sample: PBMCs. The chain carries TRBV9 and TRBJ1-1; possibly TRBD1 for D (6 bases). This TCR came from a woman between 18 and 55 years old in good health. CDR3 sequence (DNA): TGTGCCAGCAGCGTAGATGGGGCGGGGGCGAACACTGAAGCTTTCTTT. Translating gives CASSVDGAGANTEAFF.